A single sample gave rise to the 23 T cell receptor beta chains below, sequenced in a study of early T cells in non-severe SARS-CoV-2 infection. TCRdb called the 5' RACE reads again in MiXCR, with one record for every CDR3 protein. The repertoire holds about 92,000 distinct CDR3 sequences, around 16% seen once, with around 1.3% in the top ten. The sequenced sample was whole blood. These receptors were taken from an adult who was a healthcare worker with PCR-confirmed SARS-CoV-2 infection or an uninfected control (not recorded which).

V gene TRBV18 combines with J gene TRBJ2-7; 13 positions agree with TRBD2. CDR3 size: 15 residues. CDR1 is KGHSH and CDR2 is LQKENI in the germline V gene. Germline trimming cut 4 bases from V and 4 bases from J; bases unmatched to any gene: 4. DNA of the CDR3: TGTGCCAGCTCACGGTCGGGACTAGCGGGATACGAGCAGTACTTC. It yields the protein CASSRSGLAGYEQYF. Using reference TRBV18 and TRBJ2-7 for the parts outside the CDR3, the full variable domain is NAGVMQNPRHLVRRRGQEARLRCSPMKGHSHVYWYRQLPEEGLKFMVYLQKENIIDESGMPKERFSAEFPKEGPSILRIQQVVRGDSAAYFCASSRSGLAGYEQYFGPGTRLTVT.

A few counts support this clonotype. This chain joins TRBV2 and TRBJ2-5; no firm D call. V shed 4 bases and J shed 0 bases, with 12 bases lying between them. The CDR3 has 15 amino acids. Germline assignment: CDR1 SNHLY and CDR2 FYNNEI. CDR3 region: CASSGISRNQETQYF. CDR3 DNA: TGTGCCAGCAGTGGGATTTCAAGAAACCAAGAGACCCAGTACTTC.

The chain employs TRBV21-1 and TRBJ1-6; the table gives TRBD1 as D, unverified against the DNA. TRBV21-1 is reported as a pseudogene. The CDR3 is 15 amino acids. CDR3 sequence reads: CASRGQTVYNSPLHF. In DNA, the CDR3 is TGTGCCAGCCGAGGACAGACAGTATATAATTCACCCCTCCACTTT.

The chain couples TRBV10-3 to TRBJ2-7; no firm D call. Trimming removed 9 bases at V and 3 bases at J, with 18 bases between. CDR1 is ENHRY, CDR2 SYGVKD, per germline. The CDR3 sequence is 14 residues long. CDR3 loop: CAIQEHGEIYEQYF. CDR3 DNA: TGTGCCATACAAGAACACGGAGAGATCTACGAGCAGTACTTC.

This clonotype turned up a few times. This chain joins TRBV20-1 and TRBJ2-1, with D tentatively TRBD2 (5 bases). The CDR3 runs 15 residues. Germline CDR1 DFQATT, CDR2 SNEGSKA (reference sequence). Trimming left V 6 bases short and J 0 bases short, with 15 bases between. The CDR3 sequence: CSAPKTGSSYNEQFF. Here the CDR3 DNA reads TGCAGTGCCCCTAAGACTGGGAGCTCCTACAATGAGCAGTTCTTC.

This clonotype was detected many times. The chain carries TRBV2 and TRBJ2-1; 10 bases align to TRBD2. The CDR3 is made up of 15 amino acids. The J segment lost 4 bases and the V segment lost 6 bases, leaving 6 bases of the junction unmatched. Germline loops: CDR1 SNHLY, CDR2 FYNNEI. Here the CDR3 reads CASSASGGSYNEQFF. The CDR3 DNA reads TGTGCCAGCAGCGCTAGCGGGGGCTCGTACAATGAGCAGTTCTTC.

The V gene is TRBV12-3 or TRBV12-4, the J gene TRBJ1-1; D call uncertain. The CDR3 spans 13 residues. The germline V and J ends were trimmed by 3 bases and 1 base, with 6 bases remaining between them. The CDR3 loop is CASSFAGNTEAFF. DNA of the CDR3: TGTGCCAGCAGTTTCGCGGGGAACACTGAAGCTTTCTTT.

This clonotype was observed a few times. V gene TRBV12-3 or TRBV12-4 combines with J gene TRBJ2-3; 7 bases align to TRBD2. The CDR3 is made up of 15 amino acids. Trimming cost V 5 bases and J 2 bases; bases outside gene matches: 7. CDR3 in DNA: TGTGCCAGCAGTCCCTCGGCGGGAGCCACAGATACGCAGTATTTT. Its translation is CASSPSAGATDTQYF.

This clonotype was observed a few times. The chain has TRBV20-1 and TRBJ2-7, with 11 bases aligning to TRBD2. The germline V gene encodes CDR1 DFQATT and CDR2 SNEGSKA (reference sequence). After removal of 5 bases from V and 5 bases from J, the junction contained 5 bases not matched to a gene. This CDR3 comprises 13 residues. The CDR3 sequence: CSASTSGSDEQYF. The CDR3 DNA follows: TGCAGTGCTTCTACTAGCGGGAGCGACGAGCAGTACTTC.

This chain joins TRBV7-2 and TRBJ2-5; the match to TRBD2 covers 9 bases. Trimming at V came to 1 base and at J to 5 bases, leaving 8 bases not matched to a gene. The CDR3 consists of 16 residues. CDR1 and CDR2 from the germline V gene are SGHTA and FQGNSA. For the CDR3, the DNA is TGTGCCAGCAGCTTAGGTGGCGCTAGCGGGGCGGAGACCCAGTACTTC. Its protein is CASSLGGASGAETQYF.

This clonotype was detected ten times or more. The chain is built from TRBV20-1 and TRBJ1-4; D is unclear. CDR3 size: 15 residues. Trimming took off 3 bases at V and 8 bases at J, with 19 bases between the two ends. CDR1 and CDR2 from the germline V gene are DFQATT and SNEGSKA (reference sequence). The CDR3 sequence: CSASARSGAPEKLFF. DNA for the CDR3: TGCAGTGCTAGTGCAAGGTCGGGTGCTCCCGAAAAACTGTTTTTT.

The V gene is TRBV28, the J gene TRBJ2-7; either TRBD1 or TRBD2 may fit D (6 bases each). Looked up from germline, CDR1 is MDHEN and CDR2 is SYDVKM. CDR3 length: 12 amino acids. Trimming took 9 bases from V and 5 from J, leaving 14 bases between them. The CDR3 sequence: CASGLGGHEQYF. CDR3 nucleotides: TGTGCCAGTGGTTTGGGGGGCCACGAGCAGTACTTC.

This chain's CDR3 is CAWSRDVGAYNEQFF. The CDR3 DNA is TGTGCCTGGAGCCGGGACGTCGGAGCCTACAATGAGCAGTTCTTC. This chain uses TRBV30 with TRBJ2-1; TRBD1 or TRBD2 may be the D gene (5 bases each). The CDR3 spans 15 residues. V was shortened by 3 bases and J by 2 bases, with 14 bases between the two germline ends. Germline values: CDR1 GTSNPN, CDR2 SVGIG (reference sequence).

The chain carries TRBV7-2 and TRBJ2-2; D is possibly TRBD1 (6 bases). Trimming removed 5 bases at V and 6 bases at J, with 22 bases between. The V gene's germline CDR1 is SGHTA and CDR2 FQGNSA. CDR3 length equals 17 residues. This chain's CDR3 is CASSLLRTARGAGELFF. Here the CDR3 DNA reads TGTGCCAGCAGCCTTTTGCGGACAGCCCGAGGTGCCGGGGAGCTGTTTTTT.

CDR3 DNA: TGTGCCAGCAGCTCGATCGGGTACACTGAAGCTTTCTTT. Translating it yields CASSSIGYTEAFF. This chain joins TRBV5-5 and TRBJ1-1; no reliable D call. This CDR3 spans 13 amino acids. The germline V gene encodes CDR1 SGHKS and CDR2 YYEKEE (reference sequence). The V end lost 3 bases, the J end lost 3 bases, and 9 bases lay between the germline ends.

This chain links TRBV18 with TRBJ2-7; 8 bases match TRBD1. Germline assignment: CDR1 KGHSH and CDR2 LQKENI. V shed 4 bases and J 3 bases; nucleotides not matched to a gene: 5. This CDR3 spans 14 amino acids. CDR3 coding DNA: TGTGCCAGCTCACTCCCCGACAGGGGCTACGAGCAGTACTTC. Translated: CASSLPDRGYEQYF.

This clonotype showed up just a few times. The CDR3 protein is CSVAGLDGFDTQYF. The CDR3 region has the DNA TGCAGCGTCGCTGGACTGGACGGGTTCGATACGCAGTATTTT. This chain links TRBV29-1 with TRBJ2-3, with TRBD2 as a possible D gene (5 bases). CDR1 and CDR2 from the germline V gene are SQVTM and ANQGSEA. Trimming shortened V by 6 bases and J by 6 bases, and 19 bases separated the two germline ends. The CDR3 contains 14 residues.

This clonotype has a count of ten or more. The chain is built from TRBV20-1 and TRBJ2-1; 13 bases agree with TRBD2. V shed 5 bases, J shed 2 bases, and the junction held 9 bases outside the gene matches. Germline CDR1 reads DFQATT; CDR2 reads SNEGSKA (reference sequence). CDR3 length: 17 residues. CDR3 in DNA: TGCAGTGCTCCGGGACTAGCGGGGTCCCTAACCTACAATGAGCAGTTCTTC. Protein sequence: CSAPGLAGSLTYNEQFF.

This clonotype occurred a few times. The chain employs TRBV12-3 or TRBV12-4 and TRBJ1-5; D might be TRBD1 (6 bases). With 3 bases removed from V and 2 bases from J, the gap between germline ends came to 11 bases. There are 15 residues in the CDR3. The chain's CDR3 is CASSFGRGGNQPQHF. CDR3 DNA: TGTGCCAGCAGTTTCGGCAGGGGTGGCAATCAGCCCCAGCATTTT.

The gene calls are TRBV9 and TRBJ1-1; D gene uncertain. Trimming pared 4 bases from V and 1 base from J, leaving 11 bases between. Per the germline V gene, CDR1 is SGDLS and CDR2 is YYNGEE. The length of the CDR3 is 14 residues. The DNA for the CDR3 is TGTGCCAGCAGCCCCGATACCGGGAACACTGAAGCTTTCTTT. Protein sequence: CASSPDTGNTEAFF. Filled out from reference TRBV9 and TRBJ1-1, the complete variable domain reads DSGVTQTPKHLITATGQRVTLRCSPRSGDLSVYWYQQSLDQGLQFLIQYYNGEERAKGNILERFSAQQFPDLHSELNLSSLELGDSALYFCASSPDTGNTEAFFGQGTRLTVV.

The chain couples TRBV12-5 to TRBJ1-1, with D unresolved. The V end was cut by 1 base, the J end by 4 bases, with 10 bases between. The germline V gene has CDR1 LGHNT and CDR2 FRNRAP. The CDR3 loop spans 14 amino acids. CDR3 residues: CASGLEGAVTEAFF. The CDR3, as DNA: TGTGCTAGTGGTTTGGAGGGCGCTGTCACTGAAGCTTTCTTT.

The V and J genes are TRBV7-9 and TRBJ1-1; 11 nucleotides line up with TRBD1. The V gene's germline CDR1 is SEHNR and CDR2 FQNEAQ (reference sequence). The V segment lost 1 base and the J segment 4 bases; nucleotides outside the gene matches: 2. CDR3 length: 15 residues. The chain's CDR3 is CASSLGDRGATEAFF. The CDR3 region has the DNA TGTGCCAGCAGCTTAGGGGACAGGGGGGCCACTGAAGCTTTCTTT.

This clonotype was picked up a small number of times. V and J are TRBV7-9 and TRBJ2-1; D not resolved. The germline V gene encodes CDR1 SEHNR and CDR2 FQNEAQ (reference sequence). V was cut by 5 bases and J by 0 bases, with 11 bases left in between. The length of the CDR3 is 15 residues. CDR3 region: CASSPGKSSYNEQFF. The CDR3 DNA sequence: TGTGCCAGCAGCCCCGGAAAGAGCTCCTACAATGAGCAGTTCTTC.